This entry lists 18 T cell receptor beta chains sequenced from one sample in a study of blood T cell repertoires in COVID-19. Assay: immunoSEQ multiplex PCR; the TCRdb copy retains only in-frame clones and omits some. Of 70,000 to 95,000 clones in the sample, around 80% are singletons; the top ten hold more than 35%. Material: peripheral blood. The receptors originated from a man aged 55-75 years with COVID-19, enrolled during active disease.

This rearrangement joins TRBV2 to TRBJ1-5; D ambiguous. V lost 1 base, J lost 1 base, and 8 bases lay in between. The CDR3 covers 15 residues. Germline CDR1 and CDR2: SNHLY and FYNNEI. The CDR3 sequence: CASSEGLGSNQPQHF. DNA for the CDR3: TGTGCCAGCAGTGAAGGTCTTGGCAGCAATCAGCCCCAGCATTTT.

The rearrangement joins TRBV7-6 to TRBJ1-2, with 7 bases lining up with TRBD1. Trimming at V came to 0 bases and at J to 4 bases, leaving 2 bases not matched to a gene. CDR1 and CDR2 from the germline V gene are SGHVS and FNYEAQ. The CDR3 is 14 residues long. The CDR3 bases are TGTGCCAGCAGCTTAGCTCACAGGGGCTATGGCTACACCTTC. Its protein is CASSLAHRGYGYTF.

The CDR3 region has the DNA TGCGCCAGCAGCTTGGGACAGAACGGGGCCAACGTCCTGACTTTC. It specifies CASSLGQNGANVLTF. The chain combines TRBV5-1 with TRBJ2-6, with D perhaps matching TRBD1 (5 bases). The V and J ends lost 0 bases and 4 bases respectively, with 8 bases between them. The CDR3 has 15 residues. CDR1 and CDR2 from the germline V gene are SGHRS and YFSETQ.

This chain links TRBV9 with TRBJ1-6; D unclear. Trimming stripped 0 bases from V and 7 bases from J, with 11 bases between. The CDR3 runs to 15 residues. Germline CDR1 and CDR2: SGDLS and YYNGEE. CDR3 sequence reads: CASSVGGSGNSPLHF. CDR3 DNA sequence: TGTGCCAGCAGCGTAGGTGGGTCAGGCAATTCACCCCTCCACTTT.

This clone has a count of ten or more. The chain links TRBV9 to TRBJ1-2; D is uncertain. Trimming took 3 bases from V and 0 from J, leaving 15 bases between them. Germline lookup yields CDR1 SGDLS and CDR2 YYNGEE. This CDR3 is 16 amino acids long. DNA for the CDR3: TGTGCCAGCAGCGGGGGTATTGAGGGCGCTAACTATGGCTACACCTTC. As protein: CASSGGIEGANYGYTF. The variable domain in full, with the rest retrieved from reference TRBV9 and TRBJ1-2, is DSGVTQTPKHLITATGQRVTLRCSPRSGDLSVYWYQQSLDQGLQFLIQYYNGEERAKGNILERFSAQQFPDLHSELNLSSLELGDSALYFCASSGGIEGANYGYTFGSGTRLTVV.

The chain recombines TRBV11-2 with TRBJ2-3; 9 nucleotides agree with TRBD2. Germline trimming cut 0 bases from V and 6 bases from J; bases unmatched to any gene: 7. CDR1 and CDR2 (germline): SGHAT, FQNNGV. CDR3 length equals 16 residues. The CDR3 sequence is CASSLDGGGGRDTQYF. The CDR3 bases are TGTGCCAGCAGCTTAGACGGCGGGGGGGGCAGGGATACGCAGTATTTT.

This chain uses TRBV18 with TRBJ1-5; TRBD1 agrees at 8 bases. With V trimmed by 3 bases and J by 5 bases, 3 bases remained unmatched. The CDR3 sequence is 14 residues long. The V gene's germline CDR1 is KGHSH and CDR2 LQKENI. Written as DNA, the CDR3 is TGTGCCAGCTCACCTTTGGACAGGGATCAGCCCCAGCATTTT. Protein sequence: CASSPLDRDQPQHF.

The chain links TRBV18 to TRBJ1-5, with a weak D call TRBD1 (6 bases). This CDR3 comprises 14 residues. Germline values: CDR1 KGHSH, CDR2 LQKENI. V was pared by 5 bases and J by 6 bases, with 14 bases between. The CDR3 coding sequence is TGTGCCAGCTCAACCGCGGGGGGCTCTCAGCCCCAGCATTTT. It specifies CASSTAGGSQPQHF.

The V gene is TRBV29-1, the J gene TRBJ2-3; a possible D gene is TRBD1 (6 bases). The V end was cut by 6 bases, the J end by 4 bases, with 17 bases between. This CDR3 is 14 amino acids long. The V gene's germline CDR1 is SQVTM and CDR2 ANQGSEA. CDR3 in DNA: TGCAGCGTCAAAAGACTAACAGGGCCAGATACGCAGTATTTT. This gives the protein CSVKRLTGPDTQYF.

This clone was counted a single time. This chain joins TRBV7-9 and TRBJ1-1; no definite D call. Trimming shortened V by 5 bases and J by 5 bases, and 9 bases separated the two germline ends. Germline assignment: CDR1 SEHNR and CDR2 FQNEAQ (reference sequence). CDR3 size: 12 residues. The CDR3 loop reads CASSRLVTEAFF. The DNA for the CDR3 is TGTGCCAGCAGCCGGTTGGTAACTGAAGCTTTCTTT.

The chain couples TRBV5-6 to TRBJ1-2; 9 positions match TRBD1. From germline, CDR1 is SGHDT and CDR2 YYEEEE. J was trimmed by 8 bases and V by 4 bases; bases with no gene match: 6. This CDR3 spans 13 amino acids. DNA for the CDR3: TGTGCCAGCAGCAGGACAGGGGCGGGGGGCTACACCTTC. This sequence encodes CASSRTGAGGYTF.

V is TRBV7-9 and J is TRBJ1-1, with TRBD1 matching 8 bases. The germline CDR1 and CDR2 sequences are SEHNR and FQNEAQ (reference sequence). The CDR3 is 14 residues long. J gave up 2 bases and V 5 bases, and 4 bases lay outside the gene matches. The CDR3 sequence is CASSPTGGNTEAFF. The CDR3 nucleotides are TGTGCCAGCAGCCCCACAGGGGGAAACACTGAAGCTTTCTTT.

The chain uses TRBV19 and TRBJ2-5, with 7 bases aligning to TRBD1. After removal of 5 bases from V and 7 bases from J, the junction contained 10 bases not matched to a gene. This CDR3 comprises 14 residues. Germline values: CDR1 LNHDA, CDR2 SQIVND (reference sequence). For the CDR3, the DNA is TGTGCCAGTAGTGATGGGACAGCGGTTCGGACCCAGTACTTC. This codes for CASSDGTAVRTQYF.

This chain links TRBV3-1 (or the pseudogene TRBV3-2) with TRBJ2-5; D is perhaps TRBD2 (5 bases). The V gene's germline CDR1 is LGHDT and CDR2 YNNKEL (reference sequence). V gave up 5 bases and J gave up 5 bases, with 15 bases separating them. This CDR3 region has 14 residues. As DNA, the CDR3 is TGTGCCAGCAGCTCCCCGACCGGGGTCGAGACCCAGTACTTC. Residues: CASSSPTGVETQYF.

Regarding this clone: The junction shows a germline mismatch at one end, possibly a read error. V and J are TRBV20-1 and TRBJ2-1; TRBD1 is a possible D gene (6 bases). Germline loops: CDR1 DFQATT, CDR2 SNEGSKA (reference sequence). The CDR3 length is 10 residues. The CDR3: CSAYRVGVIF. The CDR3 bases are TGCAGTGCTTACAGGGTTGGTGTTATCTTC.

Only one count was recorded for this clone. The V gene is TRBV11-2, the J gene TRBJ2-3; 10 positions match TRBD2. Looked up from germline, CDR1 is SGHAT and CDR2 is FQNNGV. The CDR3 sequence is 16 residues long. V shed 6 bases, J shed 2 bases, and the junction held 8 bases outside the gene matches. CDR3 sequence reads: CASRLGLAEYTDTQYF. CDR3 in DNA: TGTGCCAGCAGACTAGGACTAGCGGAGTACACAGATACGCAGTATTTT.

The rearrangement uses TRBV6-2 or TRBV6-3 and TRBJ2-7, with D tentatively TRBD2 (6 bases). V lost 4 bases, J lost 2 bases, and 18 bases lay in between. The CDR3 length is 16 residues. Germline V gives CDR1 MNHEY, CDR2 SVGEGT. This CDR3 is CASSFLLPGVTYEQYF. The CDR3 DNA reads TGTGCCAGCAGTTTCCTACTCCCGGGAGTAACCTACGAGCAGTACTTC.

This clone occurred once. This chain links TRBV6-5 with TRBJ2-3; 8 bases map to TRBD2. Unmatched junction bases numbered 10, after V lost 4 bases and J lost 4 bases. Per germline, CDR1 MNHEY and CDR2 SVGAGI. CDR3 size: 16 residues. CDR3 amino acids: CASSSKRGRGSDTQYF. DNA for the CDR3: TGTGCCAGCAGTTCTAAGCGGGGGAGGGGGTCAGATACGCAGTATTTT.